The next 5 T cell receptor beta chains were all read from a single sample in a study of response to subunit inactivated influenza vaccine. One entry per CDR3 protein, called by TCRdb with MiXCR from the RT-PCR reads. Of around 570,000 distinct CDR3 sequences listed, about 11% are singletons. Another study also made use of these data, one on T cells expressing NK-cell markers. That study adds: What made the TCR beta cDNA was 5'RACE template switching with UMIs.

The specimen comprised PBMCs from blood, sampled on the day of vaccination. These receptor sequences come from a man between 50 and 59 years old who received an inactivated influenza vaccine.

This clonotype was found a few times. CDR3 protein: CASSDRGMGEQYF. The DNA for the CDR3 is TGCGCCAGCTCGGACAGGGGAATGGGCGAGCAGTACTTC. This rearrangement joins TRBV10-2 to TRBJ2-7, with 9 positions matching TRBD1. Unmatched junction bases numbered 8, after V lost 8 bases and J lost 6 bases. Germline V gene sequence: CDR1 WSHSY, CDR2 SAAADI. There are 13 residues in the CDR3.

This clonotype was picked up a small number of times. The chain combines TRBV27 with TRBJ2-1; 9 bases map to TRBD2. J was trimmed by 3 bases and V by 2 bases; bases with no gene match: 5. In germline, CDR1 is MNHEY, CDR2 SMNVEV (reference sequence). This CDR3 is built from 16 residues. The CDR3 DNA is TGTGCCAGCAGTTTAAACGGCGGGAGGGACTACAATGAGCAGTTCTTC. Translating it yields CASSLNGGRDYNEQFF.

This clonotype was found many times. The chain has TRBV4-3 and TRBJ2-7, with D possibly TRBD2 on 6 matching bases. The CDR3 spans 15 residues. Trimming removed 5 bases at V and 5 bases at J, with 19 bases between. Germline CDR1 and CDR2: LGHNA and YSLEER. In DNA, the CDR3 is TGCGCCAGCAGCTTGAGAGGTGCACGGGGGAACGAGCAGTACTTC. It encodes CASSLRGARGNEQYF.

The CDR3 DNA is TGTGCCAGCAGTTACCTGCCCGCTCCTACCTGGGAGCAGTTCTTC. Translating gives CASSYLPAPTWEQFF. This chain links TRBV6-5 with TRBJ2-1; D is ambiguous. The CDR3 loop spans 15 amino acids. Germline CDR1 MNHEY, CDR2 SVGAGI. Between the trimmed V and J ends, which lost 2 bases and 10 bases, there was a span of 18 bases.

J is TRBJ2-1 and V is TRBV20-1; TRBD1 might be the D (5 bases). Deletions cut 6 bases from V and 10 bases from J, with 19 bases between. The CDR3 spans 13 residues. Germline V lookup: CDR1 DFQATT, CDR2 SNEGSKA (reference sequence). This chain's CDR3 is CSALNSRVLEQFF. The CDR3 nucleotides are TGCAGTGCCCTAAACAGCAGGGTCCTCGAGCAGTTCTTC.